This T cell receptor (beta chain) was found in a study of T-cell reconstitution after alpha-beta-depleted transplantation in children. Worth noting for this clonotype: Its antigen is unknown.

Unique molecular identifiers were incorporated during preparation of the TCRbeta library. A single record per CDR3 protein comes from TCRdb applying MiXCR to the PCR reads. Of 300,000 to 400,000 distinct CDR3 sequences in the sample, 20% to 30% were seen once. General study findings and limits: About two months after transplant, alpha-beta T cells reportedly came from several hundred expanded graft clones.

CDR3 size: 13 residues. From germline, CDR1 is SGHAT and CDR2 FQNNGV. V lost 5 bases and J lost 5; bases outside the gene matches: 5. The rearrangement links TRBV11-2 to TRBJ2-5, with 7 positions matching TRBD1. Sequenced here: PBMCs, mostly from graft donor cells, sampled 180 days after TCRalphabeta/CD19-depleted stem cell transplant. The receptor's source is a male patient younger than 18 who had a stem cell transplant for acute lymphoblastic leukemia, so the T cells may come from the graft donor. CDR3 nucleotide sequence: TGTGCCAGCAGCCGCGACAGGGCGGAGACCCAGTACTTC. This translates into CASSRDRAETQYF.